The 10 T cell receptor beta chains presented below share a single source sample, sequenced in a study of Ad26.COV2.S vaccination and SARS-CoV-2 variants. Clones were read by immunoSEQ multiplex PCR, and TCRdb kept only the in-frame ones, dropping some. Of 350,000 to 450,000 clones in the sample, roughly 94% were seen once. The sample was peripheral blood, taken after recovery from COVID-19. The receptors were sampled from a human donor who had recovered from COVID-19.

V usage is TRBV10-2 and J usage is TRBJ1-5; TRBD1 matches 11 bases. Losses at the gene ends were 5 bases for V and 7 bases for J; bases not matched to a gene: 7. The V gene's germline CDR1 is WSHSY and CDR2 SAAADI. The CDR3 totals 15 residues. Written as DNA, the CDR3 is TGCGCCAGCAGTTGGACAGGGGGCCAAGACCAGCCCCAGCATTTT. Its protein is CASSWTGGQDQPQHF.

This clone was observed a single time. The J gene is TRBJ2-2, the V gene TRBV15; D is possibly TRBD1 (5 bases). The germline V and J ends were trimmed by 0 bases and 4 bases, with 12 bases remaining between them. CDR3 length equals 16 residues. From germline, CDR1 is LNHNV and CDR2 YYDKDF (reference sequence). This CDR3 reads CATSRDRQGATGELFF. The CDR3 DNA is TGTGCCACCAGCAGAGATCGGCAGGGCGCCACCGGGGAGCTGTTTTTT.

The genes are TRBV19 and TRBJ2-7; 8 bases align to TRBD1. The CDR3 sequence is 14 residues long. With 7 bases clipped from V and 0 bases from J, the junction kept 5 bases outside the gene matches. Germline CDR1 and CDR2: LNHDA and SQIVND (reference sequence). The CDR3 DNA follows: TGTGCCAGTACAAGGACAGGGAGCTCCTACGAGCAGTACTTC. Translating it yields CASTRTGSSYEQYF.

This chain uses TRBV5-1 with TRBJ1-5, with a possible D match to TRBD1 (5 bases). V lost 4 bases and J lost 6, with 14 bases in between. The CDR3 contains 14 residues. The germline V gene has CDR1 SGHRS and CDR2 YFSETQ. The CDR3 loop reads CASSIGGDSQPQHF. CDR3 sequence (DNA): TGCGCCAGCAGCATTGGAGGGGATTCTCAGCCCCAGCATTTT.

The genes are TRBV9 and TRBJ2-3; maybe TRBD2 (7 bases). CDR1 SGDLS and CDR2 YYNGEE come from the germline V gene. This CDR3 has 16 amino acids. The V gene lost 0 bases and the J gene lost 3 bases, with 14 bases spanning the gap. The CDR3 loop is CASSVAGGGLTDTQYF. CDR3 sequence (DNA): TGTGCCAGCAGCGTAGCTGGGGGGGGCCTGACAGATACGCAGTATTTT.

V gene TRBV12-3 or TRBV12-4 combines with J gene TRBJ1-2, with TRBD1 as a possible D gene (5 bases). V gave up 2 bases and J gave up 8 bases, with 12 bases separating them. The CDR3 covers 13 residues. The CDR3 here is CASSLWGTGGYTF. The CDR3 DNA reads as TGTGCCAGCAGTTTATGGGGGACTGGGGGCTACACCTTC.

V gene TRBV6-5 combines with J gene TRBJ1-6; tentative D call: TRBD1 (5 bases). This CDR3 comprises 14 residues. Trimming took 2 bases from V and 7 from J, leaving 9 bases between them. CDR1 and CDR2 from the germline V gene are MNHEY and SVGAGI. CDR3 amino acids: CASSYVKGNSPLHF. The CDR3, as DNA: TGTGCCAGCAGTTACGTGAAGGGGAATTCACCCCTCCACTTT.

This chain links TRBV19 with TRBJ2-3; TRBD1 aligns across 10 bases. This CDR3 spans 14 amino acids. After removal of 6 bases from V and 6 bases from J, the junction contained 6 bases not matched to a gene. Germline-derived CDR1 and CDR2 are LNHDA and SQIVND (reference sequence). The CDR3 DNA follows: TGTGCCAGTAGCGACAGGGGGCGCGTCGATACGCAGTATTTT. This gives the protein CASSDRGRVDTQYF.

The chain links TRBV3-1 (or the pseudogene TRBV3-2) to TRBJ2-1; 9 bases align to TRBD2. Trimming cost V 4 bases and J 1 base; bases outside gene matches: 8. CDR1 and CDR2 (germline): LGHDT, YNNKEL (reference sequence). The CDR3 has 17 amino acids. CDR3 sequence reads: CASSLRGGRFSYNEQFF. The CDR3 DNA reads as TGTGCCAGCAGCCTGCGGGGGGGCCGTTTTTCCTACAATGAGCAGTTCTTC.

The DNA of the CDR3 is TGTGCCAGCAGTGAACCTTCACAAGGTCTATATGGCTACACCTTC. Protein product: CASSEPSQGLYGYTF. The gene calls are TRBV2 and TRBJ1-2; D gene unclear. V was pared by 2 bases and J by 5 bases, with 15 bases between. Germline CDR1 reads SNHLY; CDR2 reads FYNNEI. The CDR3 totals 15 residues.